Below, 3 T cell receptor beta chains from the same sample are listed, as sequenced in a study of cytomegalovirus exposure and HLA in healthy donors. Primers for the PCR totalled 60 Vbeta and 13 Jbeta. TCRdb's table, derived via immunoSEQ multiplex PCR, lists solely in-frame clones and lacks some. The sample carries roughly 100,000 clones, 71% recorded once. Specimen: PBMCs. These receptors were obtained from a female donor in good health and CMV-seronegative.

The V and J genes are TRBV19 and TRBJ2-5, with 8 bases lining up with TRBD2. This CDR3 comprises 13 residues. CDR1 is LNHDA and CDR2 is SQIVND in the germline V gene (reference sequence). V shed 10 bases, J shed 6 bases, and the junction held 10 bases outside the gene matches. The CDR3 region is CATLGLGGQTQYF. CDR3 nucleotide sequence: TGTGCCACCCTGGGACTAGGAGGACAGACCCAGTACTTC.

The CDR3 sequence: CASSQDFPGAGQQFF. The CDR3 bases are TGCGCCAGCAGCCAAGACTTCCCCGGGGCGGGGCAGCAGTTCTTC. The genes are TRBV4-3 and TRBJ2-1; D may be TRBD2 (6 bases). The germline V and J ends were trimmed by 0 bases and 11 bases, with 17 bases remaining between them. The CDR3 length is 15 residues. Germline CDR1 reads LGHNA; CDR2 reads YSLEER.

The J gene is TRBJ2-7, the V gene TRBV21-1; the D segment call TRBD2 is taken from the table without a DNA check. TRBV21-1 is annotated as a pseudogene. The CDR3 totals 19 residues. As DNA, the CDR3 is TGTGCCAGCAGCAAAGGGGGACTAGCGGGAGGTAAACACCACTACGAGCAGTACTTC. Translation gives CASSKGGLAGGKHHYEQYF.